The next 27 T cell receptor beta chains were all read from a single sample in a study of Ad26.COV2.S vaccination and SARS-CoV-2 variants. Only in-frame clones appear in the TCRdb table, and some are missing; sequencing was by immunoSEQ multiplex PCR. Among about 220,000 clones listed, 88% were seen once. Treatment indicated: 19 received Ad26.COV2.S at low or high dose, single or two shots; five or six received placebo; per-sample allocation not given. Sampling took place 63 days after the first vaccine or placebo injection. The material was peripheral blood, obtained in a trial of Ad26.COV2.S vaccine versus placebo. These receptors were obtained from a person aged 18-60 years who received the Ad26.COV2.S COVID-19 vaccine or a placebo.

The J gene is TRBJ2-1, the V gene TRBV6-6, with TRBD2 matching over 10 bases. Per the germline V gene, CDR1 is MNHNY and CDR2 is SVGAGI (reference sequence). J was trimmed by 4 bases and V by 6 bases; bases with no gene match: 6. This CDR3 contains 15 residues. In DNA form, the CDR3 reads TGTGCCAGCAGACATAGCGGGGGGACGTACAATGAGCAGTTCTTC. Protein: CASRHSGGTYNEQFF.

The chain carries TRBV2 and TRBJ1-2; D is perhaps TRBD1 (6 bases). The CDR3 is 15 amino acids. Germline assignment: CDR1 SNHLY and CDR2 FYNNEI. V gave up 5 bases and J gave up 4 bases, with 17 bases separating them. The CDR3 is CASSLQGGNGYGYTF. CDR3 in DNA: TGTGCCAGCAGTTTACAGGGCGGTAATGGCTATGGCTACACCTTC.

J is TRBJ2-5 and V is TRBV6-1; 7 positions agree with TRBD1. This CDR3 spans 16 amino acids. Germline trimming cut 2 bases from V and 1 base from J; bases unmatched to any gene: 7. CDR1 and CDR2 from the germline V gene are MNHNS and SASEGT. CDR3 bases: TGTGCCAGCAGTGAACTTACAGGGGCGGCCCAAGAGACCCAGTACTTC. It specifies CASSELTGAAQETQYF.

The chain combines TRBV4-3 with TRBJ2-7; D is possibly TRBD1 or TRBD2 (6 bases each). Between the trimmed V and J ends, which lost 1 base and 4 bases, there was a span of 14 bases. The V gene's germline CDR1 is LGHNA and CDR2 YSLEER. The CDR3 totals 15 residues. This chain's CDR3 is CASSQGLWGAYEQYF. CDR3 in DNA: TGCGCCAGCAGCCAAGGCCTCTGGGGGGCATACGAGCAGTACTTC.

The chain links TRBV7-8 to TRBJ1-5, with TRBD1 as a possible D gene (6 bases). V gave up 1 base and J gave up 7 bases, with 14 bases separating them. The CDR3 runs to 15 residues. The germline V gene encodes CDR1 SGHVS and CDR2 FQNEAQ. CDR3 sequence reads: CASSLGKGDGQPQHF. The CDR3 DNA reads as TGTGCCAGCAGCTTAGGAAAGGGGGACGGGCAGCCCCAGCATTTT.

The rearrangement joins TRBV30 to TRBJ2-7; possibly TRBD2 for D (6 bases). The V gene's germline CDR1 is GTSNPN and CDR2 SVGIG (reference sequence). The CDR3 consists of 13 residues. V was cut by 0 bases and J by 4 bases, with 10 bases left in between. The DNA for the CDR3 is TGTGCCTGGAGTGTGGAGGGCAGGTACGAGCAGTACTTC. This sequence encodes CAWSVEGRYEQYF.

This clone is a singleton in its sample. CDR3 DNA: TGTGCCAGCAGCTTCAGTAAGGTCCGGGACAGGGATCAGCCCCAGCATTTT. Protein product: CASSFSKVRDRDQPQHF. The chain couples TRBV11-2 to TRBJ1-5, with 9 bases lining up with TRBD1. V shed 3 bases and J 5 bases; nucleotides not matched to a gene: 11. The CDR3 runs to 17 residues. The germline V gene has CDR1 SGHAT and CDR2 FQNNGV.

The chain combines TRBV28 with TRBJ2-3; TRBD2 matches at 8 bases. The germline CDR1 and CDR2 sequences are MDHEN and SYDVKM. V dropped 4 bases and J dropped 1; count of bases not matched to a gene: 4. CDR3 length equals 15 residues. The CDR3: CASSSPAGGTDTQYF. The CDR3, as DNA: TGTGCCAGCAGTTCCCCAGCGGGAGGCACAGATACGCAGTATTTT.

The chain couples TRBV9 to TRBJ1-2, with D maybe TRBD1 (6 bases). Germline CDR1 SGDLS, CDR2 YYNGEE. This CDR3 has 17 amino acids. V was trimmed by 5 bases and J by 5 bases, leaving 25 bases between them. CDR3 sequence reads: CASRGGGRVGSQYGYTF. In DNA, the CDR3 is TGTGCCAGCAGGGGAGGGGGGAGAGTGGGTAGTCAGTATGGCTACACCTTC. The variable domain in full, completed from reference TRBV9 and TRBJ1-2, reads DSGVTQTPKHLITATGQRVTLRCSPRSGDLSVYWYQQSLDQGLQFLIQYYNGEERAKGNILERFSAQQFPDLHSELNLSSLELGDSALYFCASRGGGRVGSQYGYTFGSGTRLTVV.

J is TRBJ2-7 and V is TRBV27, with a possible D match to TRBD1 (6 bases). The length of the CDR3 is 11 residues. CDR1 MNHEY and CDR2 SMNVEV come from the germline V gene (reference sequence). V lost 3 bases and J lost 6, with 6 bases in between. The CDR3 DNA follows: TGTGCCAGCAGTTTGGGGGCCGAGCAGTACTTC. Its protein product is CASSLGAEQYF.

The chain couples TRBV7-2 to TRBJ1-1; 8 positions match TRBD1. V trimming: 0 bases; J trimming: 4 bases; junction bases outside the gene matches: 13. The CDR3 extends over 18 amino acids. The germline V gene has CDR1 SGHTA and CDR2 FQGNSA. The CDR3 DNA is TGTGCCAGCAGCTTAGCAGCTTTGGCAGGGGGCGCGGGCACTGAAGCTTTCTTT. Translation: CASSLAALAGGAGTEAFF. Full variable domain (remainder filled in from reference TRBV7-2 and TRBJ1-1): GAGVSQSPSNKVTEKGKDVELRCDPISGHTALYWYRQSLGQGLEFLIYFQGNSAPDKSGLPSDRFSAERTGGSVSTLTIQRTQQEDSAVYLCASSLAALAGGAGTEAFFGQGTRLTVV.

The CDR3 loop is CSAGTGGRKYF. CDR3 coding DNA: TGCAGTGCTGGGACAGGGGGTAGGAAGTACTTC. The chain uses TRBV20-1 and TRBJ2-7; TRBD1 matches at 11 bases. V shed 5 bases and J 11 bases; nucleotides not matched to a gene: 5. Germline-derived CDR1 and CDR2 are DFQATT and SNEGSKA (reference sequence). The CDR3 runs 11 residues.

The genes are TRBV7-9 and TRBJ2-1; tentative D call: TRBD1 (6 bases). The CDR3 contains 12 residues. Deletions cut 5 bases from V and 9 bases from J, with 11 bases between. The germline V gene has CDR1 SEHNR and CDR2 FQNEAQ (reference sequence). The CDR3 sequence is CASSPQGSEQFF. The CDR3 region has the DNA TGTGCCAGCAGCCCTCAGGGGAGTGAGCAGTTCTTC.

The V and J genes are TRBV28 and TRBJ2-2; D remains unclear. V was clipped by 5 bases and J by 3 bases, with 7 bases between them. The germline V gene encodes CDR1 MDHEN and CDR2 SYDVKM. This CDR3 is 13 amino acids long. The CDR3 DNA reads as TGTGCCAGCAGTCCCCGGCACACCGGGGAGCTGTTTTTT. This codes for CASSPRHTGELFF.

The chain employs TRBV7-9 and TRBJ2-1; 7 bases agree with TRBD2. V lost 6 bases, J lost 12 bases, and 14 bases stayed unmatched. The CDR3 has 14 amino acids. Germline lookup yields CDR1 SEHNR and CDR2 FQNEAQ (reference sequence). In DNA form, the CDR3 reads TGTGCCAGCAGAGGGCTAGCGGACCACGCGGTGCAGTTCTTC. As protein: CASRGLADHAVQFF.

The V gene is TRBV5-1, the J gene TRBJ2-3; TRBD1 matches 8 bases. V shed 3 bases, J shed 4 bases, and the junction held 4 bases outside the gene matches. Germline-derived CDR1 and CDR2 are SGHRS and YFSETQ. The CDR3 length is 14 residues. Written as DNA, the CDR3 is TGCGCCAGCAGCTCTGGACAGGGCTCAGATACGCAGTATTTT. It encodes CASSSGQGSDTQYF.

This clone was detected a few times. The chain employs TRBV18 and TRBJ2-2; tentative D call: TRBD1 (6 bases). Trimming took off 4 bases at V and 7 bases at J, with 13 bases between the two ends. This CDR3 contains 14 residues. CDR1 and CDR2 from the germline V gene are KGHSH and LQKENI. CDR3 loop: CASSQSGDRGELFF. For the CDR3, the DNA is TGTGCCAGCTCACAGTCAGGGGACCGCGGGGAGCTGTTTTTT.

The V call is TRBV7-8, the J call TRBJ1-1; the D is unclear. V was trimmed by 7 bases and J by 0 bases, leaving 21 bases between them. Germline CDR1 is SGHVS and CDR2 is FQNEAQ. The CDR3 spans 17 residues. The CDR3: CASTDISNSPMNTEAFF. CDR3 DNA sequence: TGTGCCAGCACCGATATCTCTAATTCACCAATGAACACTGAAGCTTTCTTT.

The V and J genes are TRBV19 and TRBJ1-6; 7 bases line up with TRBD1. Germline CDR1 and CDR2: LNHDA and SQIVND (reference sequence). This CDR3 spans 15 amino acids. J was trimmed by 5 bases and V by 3 bases; bases with no gene match: 4. This chain's CDR3 is CASSMPDRDNSPLHF. CDR3 nucleotides: TGTGCCAGTAGTATGCCCGACAGGGATAATTCACCCCTCCACTTT.

The rearrangement uses TRBV5-1 and TRBJ2-7; the match to TRBD1 covers 11 bases. The V gene end was trimmed by 5 bases and the J gene end by 1 base; junction bases not matched to a gene: 8. The CDR3 sequence is 16 residues long. CDR1 is SGHRS and CDR2 is YFSETQ in the germline V gene. This chain's CDR3 is CASRKGQGGLSYEQYF. The DNA of the CDR3 is TGCGCCAGCAGGAAGGGACAGGGGGGCCTATCCTACGAGCAGTACTTC.

This rearrangement joins TRBV20-1 to TRBJ2-1; D not certain. This CDR3 spans 11 amino acids. Trimming shortened V by 2 bases and J by 6 bases, and 5 bases separated the two germline ends. Germline V gene lookup returns CDR1 DFQATT and CDR2 SNEGSKA (reference sequence). The CDR3 sequence: CSARRSNEQFF. The CDR3 DNA reads TGCAGTGCTAGAAGGAGCAATGAGCAGTTCTTC.

The chain recombines TRBV27 with TRBJ1-5; 7 bases line up with TRBD1. V was clipped by 5 bases and J by 5 bases; unmatched bases: 15. CDR3 length: 17 amino acids. Germline values: CDR1 MNHEY, CDR2 SMNVEV (reference sequence). This CDR3 is CASSPRTGPRGDQPQHF. CDR3 nucleotides: TGTGCCAGCAGTCCGCGGACAGGCCCACGCGGGGATCAGCCCCAGCATTTT.

The V gene is TRBV18, the J gene TRBJ1-4, with 7 bases matching TRBD1. Germline CDR1 reads KGHSH; CDR2 reads LQKENI. The ends lost 3 bases at V and 6 bases at J; junction bases unmatched: 7. The CDR3 spans 15 residues. The CDR3 loop reads CASSPERQGHEKLFF. The CDR3 nucleotides read TGTGCCAGCTCACCGGAACGACAGGGACATGAAAAACTGTTTTTT. Combining the CDR3 with reference TRBV18 and TRBJ1-4 gives the whole variable domain NAGVMQNPRHLVRRRGQEARLRCSPMKGHSHVYWYRQLPEEGLKFMVYLQKENIIDESGMPKERFSAEFPKEGPSILRIQQVVRGDSAAYFCASSPERQGHEKLFFGSGTQLSVL.

The chain uses TRBV4-3 and TRBJ1-1; D is unclear. The CDR3 is 13 amino acids. The germline V gene has CDR1 LGHNA and CDR2 YSLEER. With 0 bases removed from V and 3 bases from J, the gap between germline ends came to 5 bases. The CDR3 sequence: CASSQDKYTEAFF. The CDR3 region has the DNA TGCGCCAGCAGCCAAGATAAGTACACTGAAGCTTTCTTT.

Details on this clone: Other nucleotide sequences from this sample produce the same CDR3. The rearrangement joins TRBV7-3 to TRBJ2-1, with 10 nucleotides matching TRBD2. The CDR3 is 15 residues long. Germline loops: CDR1 SGHTA, CDR2 FQGTGA. The trim removed 5 bases at V and 1 base at J, leaving 2 bases unmatched. DNA of the CDR3: TGTGCCAGCAGCCTGGGACTAGCGTCCTACAATGAGCAGTTCTTC. It encodes CASSLGLASYNEQFF.

The gene calls are TRBV7-2 and TRBJ2-7, with 8 bases aligning to TRBD1. The ends lost 3 bases at V and 5 bases at J; junction bases unmatched: 6. The CDR3 has 14 amino acids. Germline V gives CDR1 SGHTA, CDR2 FQGNSA. The CDR3 bases are TGTGCCAGCAGCTTCCGGGACAGGTGGCACGAGCAGTACTTC. As protein: CASSFRDRWHEQYF.

This chain joins TRBV15 and TRBJ2-3; D not certain. V lost 8 bases and J 2 bases, leaving 11 bases between the germline ends. The germline CDR1 and CDR2 sequences are LNHNV and YYDKDF (reference sequence). The CDR3 consists of 13 residues. The CDR3 loop reads CATWTPNTDTQYF. The DNA of the CDR3 is TGTGCCACCTGGACCCCTAACACAGATACGCAGTATTTT. The full variable domain, its missing parts supplied by reference TRBV15 and TRBJ2-3, is DAMVIQNPRYQVTQFGKPVTLSCSQTLNHNVMYWYQQKSSQAPKLLFHYYDKDFNNEADTPDNFQSRRPNTSFCFLDIRSPGLGDTAMYLCATWTPNTDTQYFGPGTRLTVL.